The 25 T cell receptor beta chains given below trace back to one sample, sequenced in a study of technical replicates of blood from several donors. The table came from immunoSEQ multiplex PCR; TCRdb's copy has only in-frame clones and leaves some out. Of tens of thousands of clones listed, nearly 97% were seen once; the top ten hold roughly 0.24%. The sample consisted of T cells isolated from PBMCs. These receptors were taken from a human donor in good health.

This sequence joins TRBV5-1 and TRBJ2-7, with a possible D match to TRBD2 (5 bases). V was trimmed by 0 bases and J by 6 bases, leaving 10 bases between them. The CDR3 extends over 13 amino acids. Germline values: CDR1 SGHRS, CDR2 YFSETQ. The DNA of the CDR3 is TGCGCCAGCAGCTTGGTGCTCGAGGGCGAGCAGTACTTC. It translates to CASSLVLEGEQYF.

CDR3 nucleotide sequence: TGCGCCAGCAGCTTTCCGGGACAGGGGTTCTCTGGGGCCAACGTCCTGACTTTC. Protein sequence: CASSFPGQGFSGANVLTF. This sequence joins TRBV5-1 and TRBJ2-6, with 10 bases that match TRBD1. CDR3 length: 18 residues. V lost 2 bases and J lost 0; bases outside the gene matches: 5. Germline loops: CDR1 SGHRS, CDR2 YFSETQ.

The rearrangement uses TRBV4-1 and TRBJ1-2, with a tentative D call TRBD1 (6 bases). The CDR3 runs to 14 residues. Trimming shortened V by 4 bases and J by 6 bases, and 15 bases separated the two germline ends. Germline-derived CDR1 and CDR2 are MGHRA and YSYEKL. CDR3 nucleotide sequence: TGCGCCAGCAGCCGGACCCGGGACACCCATGGCTACACCTTC. It is translated as CASSRTRDTHGYTF.

The rearrangement joins TRBV2 to TRBJ2-5, with D tentatively TRBD2 (5 bases). Germline-derived CDR1 and CDR2 are SNHLY and FYNNEI. The V gene lost 4 bases and the J gene lost 1 base, with 13 bases spanning the gap. The CDR3 length is 15 residues. CDR3 sequence reads: CASSALDWSQETQYF. Written as DNA, the CDR3 is TGTGCCAGCAGTGCCTTGGACTGGAGCCAAGAGACCCAGTACTTC.

The V gene is TRBV18, the J gene TRBJ2-7; D not certain. There are 15 residues in the CDR3. Germline loops: CDR1 KGHSH, CDR2 LQKENI. V lost 0 bases to trimming and J lost 2 bases, with 11 bases between them. The CDR3 nucleotides read TGTGCCAGCTCACCACCGGCAACACAGACCTACGAGCAGTACTTC. The encoded protein is CASSPPATQTYEQYF.

The chain recombines TRBV4-2 with TRBJ1-5, with a tentative D call TRBD1 (5 bases). Germline CDR1 LGHNA, CDR2 YNFKEQ. Between the trimmed V and J ends, which lost 0 bases and 0 bases, there was a span of 9 bases. The CDR3 runs 16 residues. Written as DNA, the CDR3 is TGTGCCAGCAGCCAAGATCCAGGGCCTAGCAATCAGCCCCAGCATTTT. It translates to CASSQDPGPSNQPQHF.

The V and J genes are TRBV19 and TRBJ1-2; 7 bases match TRBD1. V trimming: 6 bases; J trimming: 4 bases; junction bases outside the gene matches: 17. The CDR3 contains 17 residues. Germline V CDR1 and CDR2: LNHDA, SQIVND (reference sequence). CDR3 nucleotides: TGTGCCAGTAGCTATAAATCCCCGGAGACAGGGACCTATGGCTACACCTTC. This sequence encodes CASSYKSPETGTYGYTF.

The chain is built from TRBV19 and TRBJ2-6; the D gene is possibly TRBD2 (5 bases). Trimming cost V 4 bases and J 0 bases, with 7 bases left between them. Germline loops: CDR1 LNHDA, CDR2 SQIVND (reference sequence). The CDR3 spans 15 residues. The CDR3 reads CASSRTPSGANVLTF. The DNA for the CDR3 is TGTGCCAGTAGTAGGACTCCCTCTGGGGCCAACGTCCTGACTTTC. The full variable domain, with the rest looked up from reference TRBV19 and TRBJ2-6, is DGGITQSPKYLFRKEGQNVTLSCEQNLNHDAMYWYRQDPGQGLRLIYYSQIVNDFQKGDIAEGYSVSREKKESFPLTVTSAQKNPTAFYLCASSRTPSGANVLTFGAGSRLTVL.

The chain uses TRBV5-1 and TRBJ1-1, with a possible D match to TRBD1 (5 bases). The length of the CDR3 is 16 residues. V lost 2 bases and J 8 bases, leaving 22 bases between the germline ends. Germline lookup yields CDR1 SGHRS and CDR2 YFSETQ. CDR3 in amino acids: CASSFSLSGGELEAFF. For the CDR3, the DNA is TGCGCCAGCAGCTTTAGTTTGTCGGGGGGTGAGCTCGAAGCTTTCTTT.

The chain uses TRBV7-7 and TRBJ2-1, with 7 bases identical to TRBD2. V gave up 0 bases and J gave up 5 bases; unmatched junction bases: 10. CDR1 and CDR2 from the germline V gene are SSHAT and FNYEAQ (reference sequence). CDR3 size: 17 residues. The CDR3 loop reads CASSLADGEGPNNEQFF. The DNA of the CDR3 is TGTGCCAGCAGCTTAGCCGACGGGGAGGGGCCCAACAATGAGCAGTTCTTC.

The V gene is TRBV28, the J gene TRBJ1-2; D is possibly TRBD1 (5 bases). The CDR3 has 18 residues. With 3 bases removed from V and 3 bases from J, the gap between germline ends came to 23 bases. The germline V gene encodes CDR1 MDHEN and CDR2 SYDVKM. The CDR3 region is CASSFGTAGLDGDYGYTF. In nucleotides, the CDR3 is TGTGCCAGCAGTTTCGGTACGGCAGGGCTGGATGGGGACTATGGCTACACCTTC.

The chain joins TRBV13 to TRBJ2-2, with 9 bases matching TRBD1. The CDR3 extends over 15 amino acids. J gave up 5 bases and V 5 bases, and 6 bases lay outside the gene matches. Germline-derived CDR1 and CDR2 are PRHDT and FYEKMQ (reference sequence). The CDR3 sequence is CASSPWDRETGELFF. The CDR3 nucleotides read TGTGCCAGCAGCCCCTGGGACAGGGAAACCGGGGAGCTGTTTTTT. Supplemented by reference TRBV13 and TRBJ2-2, the full variable domain reads AAGVIQSPRHLIKEKRETATLKCYPIPRHDTVYWYQQGPGQDPQFLISFYEKMQSDKGSIPDRFSAQQFSDYHSELNMSSLELGDSALYFCASSPWDRETGELFFGEGSRLTVL.

This chain connects TRBV27 to TRBJ2-1; D is unclear. Germline lookup yields CDR1 MNHEY and CDR2 SMNVEV (reference sequence). The V end lost 4 bases, the J end lost 7 bases, and 5 bases lay between the germline ends. This CDR3 is built from 11 residues. The CDR3 here is CASSSFNEQFF. CDR3 bases: TGTGCCAGCAGTTCCTTTAATGAGCAGTTCTTC.

The CDR3 loop reads CASSIGQGGRYEQYF. Written as DNA, the CDR3 is TGTGCCAGTAGTATAGGCCAAGGGGGCAGGTACGAGCAGTACTTC. V and J are TRBV19 and TRBJ2-7; TRBD1 agrees at 7 bases. The CDR3 contains 15 residues. The germline V gene encodes CDR1 LNHDA and CDR2 SQIVND (reference sequence). V gave up 1 base and J gave up 4 bases; unmatched junction bases: 7.

The chain is built from TRBV7-9 and TRBJ1-1, with a weak D call TRBD1 (6 bases). Germline V gene sequence: CDR1 SEHNR, CDR2 FQNEAQ (reference sequence). The V gene lost 1 base and the J gene lost 6 bases, with 15 bases spanning the gap. The CDR3 runs 15 residues. In DNA form, the CDR3 reads TGTGCCAGCAGCTTAGAGGCGCAGGGGCAGGCTGAAGCTTTCTTT. It translates to CASSLEAQGQAEAFF.

V usage is TRBV6-5 and J usage is TRBJ2-1; the match to TRBD2 covers 12 bases. Germline CDR1 and CDR2: MNHEY and SVGAGI. With 7 bases clipped from V and 1 base from J, the junction kept 2 bases outside the gene matches. The length of the CDR3 is 15 residues. The CDR3 DNA reads as TGTGCCAGCAAAGGACTAGCGGGATCCTACAATGAGCAGTTCTTC. Residues: CASKGLAGSYNEQFF.

The J gene is TRBJ1-2, the V gene TRBV10-2; perhaps TRBD1 as D (5 bases). This CDR3 has 15 residues. Germline lookup yields CDR1 WSHSY and CDR2 SAAADI. Trimming removed 3 bases at V and 11 bases at J, with 22 bases between. Written as DNA, the CDR3 is TGCGCCAGCAGTGAAATCGGAACGGGACTAGTGTGGTACACCTTC. It specifies CASSEIGTGLVWYTF.

This clone appeared a single time. The chain carries TRBV19 and TRBJ1-5, with 8 bases lining up with TRBD1. This CDR3 has 13 residues. The germline V gene has CDR1 LNHDA and CDR2 SQIVND (reference sequence). The ends lost 6 bases at V and 7 bases at J; junction bases unmatched: 5. CDR3 loop: CASSQQGDQPQHF. As DNA, the CDR3 is TGTGCCAGTAGCCAACAGGGGGACCAGCCCCAGCATTTT.

V usage is TRBV28 and J usage is TRBJ2-1; a possible D gene is TRBD1 (7 bases). V lost 7 bases to trimming and J lost 9 bases, with 19 bases between them. Germline-derived CDR1 and CDR2 are MDHEN and SYDVKM. This CDR3 has 14 residues. CDR3 sequence reads: CASTEGQLFSEQFF. In DNA, the CDR3 is TGTGCCAGCACGGAGGGACAGCTTTTCAGTGAGCAGTTCTTC.

CDR3 sequence reads: CASTSHGGTIYF. In nucleotides, the CDR3 is TGTGCCAGCACTAGCCATGGTGGCACCATATATTTT. The chain uses TRBV14 and TRBJ1-3; D is ambiguous. The CDR3 is 12 amino acids. The ends were cut back, 7 bases at V and 9 bases at J, with 13 bases in the middle. Germline V gene lookup returns CDR1 SGHDN and CDR2 FVKESK.

This chain joins TRBV27 and TRBJ1-1; D is undetermined. Germline V CDR1 and CDR2: MNHEY, SMNVEV (reference sequence). CDR3 length equals 14 residues. V lost 6 bases and J lost 4, with 15 bases in between. CDR3 sequence reads: CASRLSGLGTEAFF. CDR3 bases: TGTGCCAGCAGGCTCTCCGGGTTGGGCACTGAAGCTTTCTTT.

The chain uses TRBV2 and TRBJ2-7, with a tentative D call TRBD1 (7 bases). V shed 8 bases and J shed 3 bases, with 11 bases lying between them. The germline CDR1 and CDR2 sequences are SNHLY and FYNNEI. The length of the CDR3 is 12 residues. The CDR3 loop reads CASGGDSYEQYF. For the CDR3, the DNA is TGTGCCAGCGGAGGGGACAGCTACGAGCAGTACTTC.

The chain has TRBV5-1 and TRBJ2-1, with 7 bases identical to TRBD2. Germline V gives CDR1 SGHRS, CDR2 YFSETQ. This CDR3 region has 14 residues. V dropped 2 bases and J dropped 8; count of bases not matched to a gene: 7. CDR3 amino acids: CASSFTGLVDEQFF. CDR3 in DNA: TGCGCCAGCAGCTTCACAGGACTAGTAGATGAGCAGTTCTTC.

This rearrangement joins TRBV13 to TRBJ2-5; TRBD1 agrees at 11 bases. The V and J ends lost 5 bases and 0 bases, in that order; junction bases with no gene match: 11. The CDR3 runs to 18 residues. The germline V gene encodes CDR1 PRHDT and CDR2 FYEKMQ (reference sequence). The CDR3 reads CASSAGQGALPNQETQYF. In nucleotides, the CDR3 is TGTGCCAGCAGCGCAGGACAGGGGGCGCTCCCCAACCAAGAGACCCAGTACTTC.

This chain connects TRBV5-1 to TRBJ2-3; the match to TRBD2 covers 12 bases. CDR1 and CDR2 (germline): SGHRS, YFSETQ. The CDR3 is made up of 16 amino acids. The V gene end was trimmed by 2 bases and the J gene end by 2 bases; junction bases not matched to a gene: 3. This CDR3 is CASSLLAGGVTDTQYF. The CDR3 coding sequence is TGCGCCAGCAGCTTACTAGCGGGGGGTGTCACAGATACGCAGTATTTT.